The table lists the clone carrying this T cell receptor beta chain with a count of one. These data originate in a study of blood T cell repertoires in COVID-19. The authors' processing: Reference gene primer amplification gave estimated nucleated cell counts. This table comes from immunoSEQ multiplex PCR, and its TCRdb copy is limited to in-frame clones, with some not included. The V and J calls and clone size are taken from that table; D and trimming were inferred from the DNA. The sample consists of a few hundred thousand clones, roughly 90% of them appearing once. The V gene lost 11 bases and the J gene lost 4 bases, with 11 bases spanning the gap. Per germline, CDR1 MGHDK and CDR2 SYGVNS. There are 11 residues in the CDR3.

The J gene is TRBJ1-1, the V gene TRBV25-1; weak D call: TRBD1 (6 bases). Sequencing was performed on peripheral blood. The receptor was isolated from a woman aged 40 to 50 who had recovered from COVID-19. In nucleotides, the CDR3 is TGTGCCGCCCTCAGGGGCACTGAAGCTTTCTTT. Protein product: CAALRGTEAFF.